The clone carrying this TCR beta chain was picked up many times. This sample was included in a study of CDR3 diversity in severe acne. The CDR3 covers 15 residues. Germline-derived CDR1 and CDR2 are MNHEY and SMNVEV (reference sequence). One entry per CDR3 protein results from TCRdb running MiXCR on the PCR reads. The data show approximately 79,000 distinct CDR3 sequences, about 48% seen once. The sequencing sample was made of blood. The clonotype originates from a male donor in good health, serving as a control. The chain employs TRBV27 and TRBJ1-5; 12 positions agree with TRBD1. CDR3 DNA: TGTGGGTCGGGACAGGGGGCGTTAAGCAATCAGCCCCAGCATTTT. It specifies CGSGQGALSNQPQHF.